Reported below is one T cell receptor beta chain. Its antigen is unknown. In the ViraFEST assay, antigen-specific CD4+ clonotypes were identified by expansion after peptide-pool stimulation. Having been cultured for ten to eleven days, the cells underwent CD4+ T cell isolation. Sometime from March through December 2020, the person acquired a SARS-CoV-2 infection that PCR confirmed. Germline V lookup: CDR1 KGHSH, CDR2 LQKENI. The J segment lost 5 bases and the V segment lost 2 bases, leaving 5 bases of the junction unmatched. This CDR3 comprises 14 residues. These data belong to a study of vaccination effects on CD4 cells after COVID-19. Study results and caveats: Early post-infection timepoints were absent, and convalescent patients were few. Pronounced clonal contraction occurred in clones induced by infection and by vaccine late after vaccination.

Sequencing was performed with immunoSEQ multiplex PCR; in TCRdb, only in-frame clones are kept and a portion is missing. The profile shows about 45,000 clones, around 79% of them singletons. The chain uses TRBV18 and TRBJ2-5; 7 positions agree with TRBD2. This clonotype originated in a human donor who had a prior SARS-CoV-2 infection. Sequencing used CD4+ T cells from PBMCs cultured with a peptide pool, obtained before COVID-19 vaccination. In nucleotides, the CDR3 is TGTGCCAGCTCACCAGGCGGGGGAATGGAGACCCAGTACTTC. Protein sequence: CASSPGGGMETQYF.